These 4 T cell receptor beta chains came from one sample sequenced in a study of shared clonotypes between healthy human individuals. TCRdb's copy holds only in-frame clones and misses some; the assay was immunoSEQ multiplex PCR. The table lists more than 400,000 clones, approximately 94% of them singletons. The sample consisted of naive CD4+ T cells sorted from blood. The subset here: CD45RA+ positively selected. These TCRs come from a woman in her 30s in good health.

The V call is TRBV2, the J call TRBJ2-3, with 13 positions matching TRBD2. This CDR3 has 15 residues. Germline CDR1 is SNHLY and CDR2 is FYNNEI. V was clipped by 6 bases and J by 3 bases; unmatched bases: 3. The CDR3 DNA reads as TGTGCCAGCAGACTAGCGGGAGGGCCTACAGATACGCAGTATTTT. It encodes CASRLAGGPTDTQYF. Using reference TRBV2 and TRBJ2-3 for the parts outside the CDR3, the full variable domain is EPEVTQTPSHQVTQMGQEVILRCVPISNHLYFYWYRQILGQKVEFLVSFYNNEISEKSEIFDDQFSVERPDGSNFTLKIRSTKLEDSAMYFCASRLAGGPTDTQYFGPGTRLTVL.

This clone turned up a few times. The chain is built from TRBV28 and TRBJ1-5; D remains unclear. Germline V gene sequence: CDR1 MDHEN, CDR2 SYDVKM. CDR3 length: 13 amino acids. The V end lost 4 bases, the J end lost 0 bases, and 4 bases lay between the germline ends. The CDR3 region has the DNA TGTGCCAGCAGTTACGATAGCAATCAGCCCCAGCATTTT. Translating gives CASSYDSNQPQHF.

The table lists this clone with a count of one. The CDR3: CASSPGLAGVNEQFF. The CDR3 DNA reads TGTGCCAGCAGTCCGGGACTAGCGGGAGTAAATGAGCAGTTCTTC. This rearrangement joins TRBV27 to TRBJ2-1, with 14 bases aligning to TRBD2. This CDR3 region has 15 residues. CDR1 and CDR2 from the germline V gene are MNHEY and SMNVEV (reference sequence). The V and J ends lost 5 bases and 7 bases, in that order; junction bases with no gene match: 4.

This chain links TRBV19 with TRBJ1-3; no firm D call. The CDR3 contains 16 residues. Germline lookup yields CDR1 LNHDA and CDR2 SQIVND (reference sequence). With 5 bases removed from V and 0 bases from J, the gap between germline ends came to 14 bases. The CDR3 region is CASSPGDSRSGNTIYF. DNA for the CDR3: TGTGCCAGTAGTCCCGGCGACTCCCGCTCTGGAAACACCATATATTTT.